Presented here are 13 T cell receptor beta chains from one specimen sequenced in a study of cytomegalovirus exposure and HLA in healthy donors. Both 60 Vbeta primers and 13 Jbeta primers went into the PCR. Measured with immunoSEQ multiplex PCR; TCRdb has only the in-frame clones, and not every one. The sample shows about 80,000 clones, approximately 65% of them seen only once. The sample was PBMCs. The source of these receptors is a male donor in good health and CMV-seropositive.

The rearrangement uses TRBV7-9 and TRBJ2-4; possibly TRBD2 for D (7 bases). This CDR3 has 13 amino acids. The germline V gene has CDR1 SEHNR and CDR2 FQNEAQ (reference sequence). Trimming took off 3 bases at V and 10 bases at J, with 13 bases between the two ends. The CDR3 is CASSLGGGNIQYF. The DNA for the CDR3 is TGTGCCAGCAGCTTGGGGGGGGGCAATATTCAGTACTTC.

The CDR3 region has the DNA TGCGCCAGCAGTCAAATCCAGGGCCGGCTCTGGGAGACCCAGTACTTC. It is translated as CASSQIQGRLWETQYF. V and J are TRBV23-1 and TRBJ2-5; tentatively, D is TRBD1 (5 bases). TRBV23-1 belongs to the ORF category, with a function that is uncertain. Trimming cost V 2 bases and J 5 bases, with 18 bases left between them. There are 16 residues in the CDR3.

The chain recombines TRBV19 with TRBJ2-3, with 9 bases identical to TRBD1. With 1 base clipped from V and 5 bases from J, the junction kept 19 bases outside the gene matches. CDR3 length: 20 residues. Germline values: CDR1 LNHDA, CDR2 SQIVND (reference sequence). The CDR3 sequence is CASSIVAPTRSGTGLDTQYF. In DNA, the CDR3 is TGTGCCAGTAGTATAGTTGCCCCCACCCGGTCCGGGACAGGGTTAGATACGCAGTATTTT.

Only a few counts were recorded for this clone. The V and J genes are TRBV29-1 and TRBJ1-1, with D perhaps matching TRBD1 (6 bases). The germline CDR1 and CDR2 sequences are SQVTM and ANQGSEA. There are 15 residues in the CDR3. The ends were cut back, 4 bases at V and 0 bases at J, with 15 bases in the middle. DNA of the CDR3: TGCAGCGTTGCCACAGGGATAAGCATGAACACTGAAGCTTTCTTT. It translates to CSVATGISMNTEAFF.

The chain is built from TRBV11-2 and TRBJ2-1, with TRBD2 as a possible D gene (5 bases). This CDR3 comprises 16 residues. Germline V gives CDR1 SGHAT, CDR2 FQNNGV. The ends were cut back, 5 bases at V and 0 bases at J, with 14 bases in the middle. CDR3 sequence: CASSPGLGVSYNEQFF. CDR3 coding DNA: TGTGCCAGCAGCCCAGGCCTCGGGGTCTCCTACAATGAGCAGTTCTTC.

This clone has only a few counts. The chain combines TRBV27 with TRBJ1-5; D gene ambiguous. The CDR3 runs to 13 residues. Germline CDR1 MNHEY, CDR2 SMNVEV (reference sequence). Trimming stripped 3 bases from V and 2 bases from J, with 5 bases between. Here the CDR3 reads CASSFVGNQPQHF. DNA of the CDR3: TGTGCCAGCAGTTTCGTAGGCAATCAGCCCCAGCATTTT.

About this clone: Other DNA sequences in the sample encode the same CDR3. The rearrangement uses TRBV12-5 and TRBJ2-6; D unclear. The V end lost 5 bases, the J end lost 2 bases, and 4 bases lay between the germline ends. Germline V CDR1 and CDR2: LGHNT, FRNRAP. The CDR3 consists of 13 residues. CDR3 residues: CASGRAGANVLTF. The CDR3 DNA reads as TGTGCTAGTGGTCGGGCTGGGGCCAACGTCCTGACTTTC.

The rearrangement uses TRBV2 and TRBJ2-7; TRBD2 aligns across 10 bases. Trimming cost V 6 bases and J 0 bases; bases outside gene matches: 8. The germline V gene has CDR1 SNHLY and CDR2 FYNNEI. The CDR3 loop spans 16 amino acids. The CDR3 region has the DNA TGTGCCAGCAGGACAGGGAGCGGGGGGGACTCCTACGAGCAGTACTTC. It encodes CASRTGSGGDSYEQYF.

V gene TRBV12-1 combines with J gene TRBJ2-7; the tabulated D call, TRBD2, remains unverified against the DNA. TRBV12-1 is labeled a pseudogene. CDR3 size: 14 residues. CDR3 region: CASSSDGLSYEQYF. The CDR3 coding sequence is TGTGCCAGCAGTTCCGACGGACTCTCCTACGAGCAGTACTTC.

This clone was picked up a small number of times. V is TRBV19 and J is TRBJ2-1, with TRBD2 identical over 12 bases. From germline, CDR1 is LNHDA and CDR2 SQIVND (reference sequence). The CDR3 consists of 15 residues. In DNA, the CDR3 is TGTGCTGTGACTAGCGGGGGAGCAGGGGGCAATGAGCAGTTCTTC. Its translation: CAVTSGGAGGNEQFF.

The CDR3 here is CSTYRDFLTDTQYF. The CDR3 DNA sequence: TGCAGCACCTATAGGGACTTCCTCACAGATACGCAGTATTTT. The chain links TRBV29-1 to TRBJ2-3; D perhaps matches TRBD2 (6 bases). Trimming cost V 8 bases and J 2 bases, with 17 bases left between them. This CDR3 spans 14 amino acids. Germline lookup yields CDR1 SQVTM and CDR2 ANQGSEA.

A few counts support this clone. V and J are TRBV6-1 and TRBJ1-1; 7 positions agree with TRBD1. V trimming: 11 bases; J trimming: 4 bases; junction bases outside the gene matches: 10. CDR1 and CDR2 (germline): MNHNS, SASEGT. CDR3 length equals 13 residues. The CDR3 nucleotides are TGTGCCGTCCAGGGGGACAGTTCCACTGAAGCTTTCTTT. Encoded protein: CAVQGDSSTEAFF.

In its sample, this clone was seen a few times. The gene calls are TRBV5-1 and TRBJ1-2; 7 bases are shared with TRBD1. The CDR3 covers 15 residues. Germline V gene data show CDR1 as SGHRS and CDR2 as YFSETQ. Trimming removed 0 bases from V and 4 bases from J; junction bases left unmatched: 6. CDR3 amino acids: CASSLEGQPFYGYTF. CDR3 DNA sequence: TGCGCCAGCAGCTTGGAGGGACAGCCCTTCTATGGCTACACCTTC.